The TCR beta chain described here comes from a study of T cell responses to AZD1222 COVID-19 vaccine. Study-level findings and limits: Spike-specific TCR breadth and depth grew following two AZD1222 doses.

Looked up from germline, CDR1 is SSHAT and CDR2 is FNYEAQ (reference sequence). This CDR3 contains 17 residues. Profiling relied on immunoSEQ multiplex PCR, and the TCRdb table lists in-frame clones only, not all of them. The sample lists roughly 83,000 clones; about 83% were seen once. This clone was found once. The antigen is undetermined. One end of the junction is discordant with germline, which a read error may explain. The chain combines TRBV7-7 with TRBJ2-5; 12 bases agree with TRBD2. The starting material was peripheral blood, obtained on day 0 of AZD1222 vaccination. This receptor was taken from an adult in good health. CDR3 nucleotide sequence: TGTGCTAGCAGCTTGCGACTAGCGGGGGCCAATCAAGAGACCCAGTACTTC. Protein product: CASSLRLAGANQETQYF.